This note documents a single T cell receptor (beta chain) sequence. Its antigen is currently not known. It has no much larger one-base neighbor in the sample; base qualities were not kept. The sample is drawn from a study of blood T cell repertoires in COVID-19 (dated by TCRdb to 2020 to 2021). General notes on the study: The collaborator samples originated in the United States, Italy and Spain and spanned the acute and convalescent phases of COVID-19. Subjects who had been exposed to COVID-19, were actively infected with it, or had recovered from it provided the deeply sampled blood TCRbeta repertoires that made up the dataset. The sample metadata nearly always contained a de-identified subject ID, COVID-19 status, age in years and sex. The repertoires were released in a freely available public database meant as a resource for research on the immune response to SARS-CoV-2. Where available, HLA class I and class II types were taken from metadata supplied by the sample provider and were not determined by assay-based typing. The material from the prospective study consisted of cDNA or gDNA derived from T cells, B-cell-depleted T cells, or PBMCs. The samples were drawn from the first 160 participants of the ongoing ImmuneRACE study and from over a thousand subjects provided by 6 global collaborators. Overall results and qualifications from the work: How much clinical and demographic metadata was included differed by source and by participant, and the metadata was provided uncurated.

The immunoSEQ Assay, a bias-controlled multiplex PCR, was used to amplify TCRbeta CDR3 regions from genomic DNA. The authors' analysis ran thus. The number of nucleated cells in each sample was estimated by amplification of reference gene primers within the assay. To quantify the absolute abundance of each unique TCRbeta CDR3 rearrangement, sequence reads were collapsed and filtered. For each sample, productive Simpson clonality was calculated by taking the square root of Simpson's diversity index across productive rearrangements. TCRdb took over this immuneACCESS table, retaining in-frame rearrangements with V and J assigned. Such tables are incomplete; in checked studies, under half of the missing clones stem from an unresolved V gene, and the remainder is unexplained. V and J calls and clone size are given by that table; D and trimming were obtained from the DNA. The sample table lists under 300,000 clones, roughly 91% of them with a count of one. 0.99% of the sample goes to the ten largest clones.

Samples from volunteer blood donors who had recovered from COVID-19 were contributed by a second Seattle source. Each collaborating institution followed its own protocols to collect whole blood in K2EDTA tubes. Collaborator samples were shipped for TCRbeta analysis as frozen whole blood, isolated PBMCs, or DNA extracted from either sample type. Per the germline V gene, MNHNS is the CDR1 and SASEGT is the CDR2. V is shortened by 3 bases, J by 4 bases, and the region joining them spans 9 bases. From the cysteine through the phenylalanine, the CDR3 covers 13 amino acids. Only the CDR3 DNA is retained, 39 bases long and in frame from the first base.

The sequence derives from a woman aged 35 to 49 who had recovered from COVID-19. The V gene is TRBV6-1 and the J gene is TRBJ2-5; no D gene call is confident. Specimen: peripheral blood. DNA sequence: TGTGCCAGCAGTGACAGGATTCTAGAGACCCAGTACTTC. The encoded protein is CASSDRILETQYF.